The 26 T cell receptor beta chains in this list originate from one sample, sequenced in a study of blood T cell repertoires in COVID-19. The repertoire was sequenced with immunoSEQ multiplex PCR; TCRdb's copy has only in-frame clones and lacks some. This table holds roughly 190,000 clones, roughly 86% found once. The sequenced sample was peripheral blood. These receptors all stem from a woman older than 75 in a cohort sampled during active or convalescent COVID-19.

The chain employs TRBV7-6 and TRBJ2-5, with TRBD2 identical over 10 bases. Germline assignment: CDR1 SGHVS and CDR2 FNYEAQ. CDR3 size: 18 residues. Trimming cost V 0 bases and J 4 bases; bases outside gene matches: 11. The CDR3 DNA is TGTGCCAGCAGCTTAGCTCCCCTTAGCGGGGGGTCATCAGAGACCCAGTACTTC. This codes for CASSLAPLSGGSSETQYF.

V gene TRBV4-1 combines with J gene TRBJ2-2; maybe TRBD2 (5 bases). The CDR3 extends over 16 amino acids. V was trimmed by 0 bases and J by 4 bases, leaving 12 bases between them. The germline V gene encodes CDR1 MGHRA and CDR2 YSYEKL. Written as DNA, the CDR3 is TGCGCCAGCAGCCAAGAACGAGAGGGTCGCACCGGGGAGCTGTTTTTT. It encodes CASSQEREGRTGELFF.

This clone was seen a few times. The chain carries TRBV19 and TRBJ2-2; D remains unclear. Germline assignment: CDR1 LNHDA and CDR2 SQIVND (reference sequence). The CDR3 covers 15 residues. V was trimmed by 3 bases and J by 1 base, leaving 9 bases between them. The CDR3 reads CASSIYPRNTGELFF. CDR3 nucleotides: TGTGCCAGTAGTATTTACCCTAGGAACACCGGGGAGCTGTTTTTT.

This clone was found once. The chain recombines TRBV6-6 with TRBJ2-5; 8 bases agree with TRBD2. J lost 2 bases, V lost 10 bases, and 6 bases had no gene match. The CDR3 length is 13 residues. Germline CDR1 and CDR2: MNHNY and SVGAGI (reference sequence). Written as DNA, the CDR3 is TGTGCCACCCACGGGGGGGTACAAGAGACCCAGTACTTC. It is translated as CATHGGVQETQYF.

J is TRBJ1-1 and V is TRBV2; D is perhaps TRBD1 (6 bases). CDR3 size: 14 residues. Germline CDR1 SNHLY, CDR2 FYNNEI. V lost 7 bases and J 2 bases, leaving 14 bases between the germline ends. The CDR3 protein is CASMMDRFNTEAFF. CDR3 bases: TGTGCCAGCATGATGGACAGATTCAACACTGAAGCTTTCTTT.

CDR3: CASSEALQASGSSYEQYV. CDR3 DNA sequence: TGTGCCAGCAGTGAAGCGCTTCAGGCTAGCGGGAGCTCCTACGAGCAGTACGTC. This chain joins TRBV6-1 and TRBJ2-7; TRBD2 matches 10 bases. Looked up from germline, CDR1 is MNHNS and CDR2 is SASEGT. The CDR3 has 18 amino acids. With V trimmed by 0 bases and J by 0 bases, 8 bases remained unmatched.

The J gene is TRBJ1-3, the V gene TRBV18; D gene ambiguous. The germline gives CDR1 KGHSH, CDR2 LQKENI. Trimming pared 3 bases from V and 4 bases from J, leaving 7 bases between. The CDR3 has 13 amino acids. The CDR3 reads CASSPRQGNTIYF. The CDR3 nucleotides read TGTGCCAGCTCACCGAGGCAGGGAAACACCATATATTTT.

This chain joins TRBV5-1 and TRBJ2-2, with TRBD1 as a possible D gene (5 bases). The V end lost 3 bases, the J end lost 2 bases, and 20 bases lay between the germline ends. This CDR3 region has 18 residues. Germline V gives CDR1 SGHRS, CDR2 YFSETQ. This CDR3 reads CASSSFQGNQKNTGELFF. DNA for the CDR3: TGCGCCAGCAGCTCTTTCCAGGGTAATCAAAAAAACACCGGGGAGCTGTTTTTT.

The rearrangement uses TRBV20-1 and TRBJ2-7, with a weak D call TRBD2 (5 bases). Trimming stripped 3 bases from V and 3 bases from J, with 12 bases between. The germline CDR1 and CDR2 sequences are DFQATT and SNEGSKA (reference sequence). The CDR3 is 13 residues long. This chain's CDR3 is CSASPSLDYEQYF. As DNA, the CDR3 is TGCAGTGCTAGTCCCTCACTAGACTACGAGCAGTACTTC.

This sequence joins TRBV7-8 and TRBJ2-1, with D uncertain. The CDR3 is made up of 16 amino acids. The V end lost 1 base, the J end lost 7 bases, and 17 bases lay between the germline ends. Germline V lookup: CDR1 SGHVS, CDR2 FQNEAQ. CDR3 DNA sequence: TGTGCCAGCAGCTTAGGGATGTGGTCCGCTAGAAATGAGCAGTTCTTC. This gives the protein CASSLGMWSARNEQFF.

This clone was found once. V usage is TRBV7-2 and J usage is TRBJ2-3, with 10 positions matching TRBD2. Per the germline V gene, CDR1 is SGHTA and CDR2 is FQGNSA. The CDR3 runs to 18 residues. The V and J ends lost 1 base and 1 base, in that order; junction bases with no gene match: 8. The CDR3 loop reads CASSLGSSGSVGTDTQYF. Written as DNA, the CDR3 is TGTGCCAGCAGCTTAGGGTCTAGCGGGAGTGTTGGCACAGATACGCAGTATTTT.

The V gene is TRBV9, the J gene TRBJ1-6; tentative D call: TRBD1 (5 bases). From germline, CDR1 is SGDLS and CDR2 YYNGEE. This CDR3 has 15 amino acids. V lost 0 bases to trimming and J lost 10 bases, with 14 bases between them. The CDR3 loop reads CASSVGSQGSSPLHF. The CDR3 DNA reads as TGTGCCAGCAGCGTAGGGAGTCAGGGTAGCTCACCCCTCCACTTT.

The chain recombines TRBV7-2 with TRBJ1-4; perhaps TRBD1 as D (6 bases). The CDR3 contains 15 residues. Germline-derived CDR1 and CDR2 are SGHTA and FQGNSA. The V and J ends lost 6 bases and 3 bases respectively, with 14 bases between them. Here the CDR3 reads CASSSPGASNEKLFF. The CDR3 DNA sequence: TGTGCCAGCAGTTCTCCAGGGGCCTCTAATGAAAAACTGTTTTTT.

This chain uses TRBV20-1 with TRBJ1-2; D unclear. This CDR3 spans 11 amino acids. V was clipped by 2 bases and J by 8 bases, with 9 bases between them. Germline V gives CDR1 DFQATT, CDR2 SNEGSKA (reference sequence). CDR3 protein: CSARPGLGYTF. CDR3 nucleotide sequence: TGCAGTGCTAGACCCGGGTTAGGCTACACCTTC.

This sequence joins TRBV11-2 and TRBJ1-2; perhaps TRBD1 as D (5 bases). The V gene's germline CDR1 is SGHAT and CDR2 FQNNGV. V was cut by 3 bases and J by 4 bases, with 18 bases left in between. This CDR3 is built from 16 residues. CDR3 DNA: TGTGCCAGCAGCTTCTTCTCCGGGGGAGACATCTATGGCTACACCTTC. It specifies CASSFFSGGDIYGYTF.

The chain employs TRBV6-1 and TRBJ2-1; TRBD2 matches at 11 bases. Trimming took 3 bases from V and 8 from J; bases not matched to a gene: 9. Germline CDR1 and CDR2: MNHNS and SASEGT. This CDR3 has 16 amino acids. CDR3 nucleotides: TGTGCCAGCAGTGACCCTAGCGGGGGGAAAGGGGATGAGCAGTTCTTC. Translated: CASSDPSGGKGDEQFF.

A few counts support this clone. The V gene is TRBV28, the J gene TRBJ1-5; perhaps TRBD1 as D (6 bases). Trimming took off 3 bases at V and 7 bases at J, with 16 bases between the two ends. CDR1 MDHEN and CDR2 SYDVKM come from the germline V gene. This CDR3 has 15 amino acids. The CDR3 spells CASSFWRGGKQPQHF. Here the CDR3 DNA reads TGTGCCAGCAGTTTTTGGAGGGGGGGTAAACAGCCCCAGCATTTT.

The chain employs TRBV30 and TRBJ1-3; the D is unclear. Germline V gene data show CDR1 as GTSNPN and CDR2 as SVGIG (reference sequence). V was trimmed by 5 bases and J by 0 bases, leaving 8 bases between them. The CDR3 has 13 amino acids. In DNA, the CDR3 is TGTGCCTGGCTACGGAGCTCTGGAAACACCATATATTTT. This gives the protein CAWLRSSGNTIYF. Full variable domain (outside the CDR3, taken from reference TRBV30 and TRBJ1-3): SQTIHQWPATLVQPVGSPLSLECTVEGTSNPNLYWYRQAAGRGLQLLFYSVGIGQISSEVPQNLSASRPQDRQFILSSKKLLLSDSGFYLCAWLRSSGNTIYFGEGSWLTVV.

The chain recombines TRBV2 with TRBJ1-4, with D unresolved. Per germline, CDR1 SNHLY and CDR2 FYNNEI. CDR3 size: 14 residues. Trimming shortened V by 8 bases and J by 0 bases, and 10 bases separated the two germline ends. The CDR3 sequence is CASLKEATNEKLFF. The CDR3 coding sequence is TGTGCCAGCCTTAAGGAGGCAACTAATGAAAAACTGTTTTTT.

This chain joins TRBV5-4 and TRBJ2-7; D is undetermined. V was trimmed by 1 base and J by 2 bases, leaving 16 bases between them. The CDR3 sequence is 16 residues long. Germline V gene sequence: CDR1 SGHNT, CDR2 YYREEE (reference sequence). The CDR3 here is CASSLHVAGSAYEQYV. The DNA of the CDR3 is TGTGCCAGCAGCTTGCACGTAGCCGGGTCGGCCTACGAGCAGTACGTC.

The chain combines TRBV24-1 with TRBJ2-3; 7 bases fit TRBD2. V dropped 9 bases and J dropped 0; count of bases not matched to a gene: 2. The CDR3 is made up of 13 amino acids. In germline, CDR1 is KGHDR, CDR2 SFDVKD. Here the CDR3 reads CATRRGSTDTQYF. CDR3 nucleotide sequence: TGTGCCACCCGGCGGGGGAGCACAGATACGCAGTATTTT.

The chain is built from TRBV12-5 and TRBJ1-1; a weak D match, TRBD1 (5 bases). CDR1 and CDR2 from the germline V gene are LGHNT and FRNRAP. Trimming pared 7 bases from V and 1 base from J, leaving 10 bases between. The CDR3 consists of 13 residues. For the CDR3, the DNA is TGTGCTAGTGCCCTCGGGGGGAACACTGAAGCTTTCTTT. This gives the protein CASALGGNTEAFF.

The genes are TRBV7-9 and TRBJ2-7, with D possibly TRBD2 on 5 matching bases. Germline V gives CDR1 SEHNR, CDR2 FQNEAQ (reference sequence). This CDR3 has 15 residues. V gave up 2 bases and J gave up 2 bases, with 13 bases separating them. This chain's CDR3 is CASSLTGRSAYEQYV. Here the CDR3 DNA reads TGTGCCAGCAGCTTAACGGGGAGATCGGCCTACGAGCAGTACGTC.

This clone was seen a few times. This rearrangement joins TRBV29-1 to TRBJ1-6; D uncertain. With 4 bases removed from V and 7 bases from J, the gap between germline ends came to 14 bases. In germline, CDR1 is SQVTM, CDR2 ANQGSEA. The CDR3 runs to 14 residues. In nucleotides, the CDR3 is TGCAGCGTTGCGGACGGGAAGCGGAATTCACCCCTCCACTTT. It codes for CSVADGKRNSPLHF.

CDR3 sequence reads: CASSPPGGAYYNEQFF. The CDR3, as DNA: TGTGCCAGCTCACCACCGGGAGGGGCGTATTACAATGAGCAGTTCTTC. The chain joins TRBV18 to TRBJ2-1, with 7 bases matching TRBD2. From germline, CDR1 is KGHSH and CDR2 LQKENI. The V segment lost 0 bases and the J segment 4 bases; nucleotides outside the gene matches: 6. This CDR3 is built from 16 residues.

The J gene is TRBJ1-3, the V gene TRBV5-6; D is unresolved. This CDR3 has 15 residues. The V gene lost 4 bases and the J gene lost 0 bases, with 11 bases spanning the gap. Germline CDR1 SGHDT, CDR2 YYEEEE. CDR3 residues: CASSEDTFSGNTIYF. CDR3 nucleotides: TGTGCCAGCAGCGAAGACACGTTCTCTGGAAACACCATATATTTT.